This T cell receptor beta chain was captured in a study of shared T cell receptors in the human thymus. Germline V gene sequence: CDR1 SEHNR, CDR2 FQNEAQ (reference sequence). The length of the CDR3 is 13 residues. V lost 1 base and J lost 3; bases outside the gene matches: 0. Clones were sequenced by immunoSEQ multiplex PCR, and TCRdb holds only the in-frame ones, with some missing. The sample lists approximately 760,000 clones, 75% to 90% occurring once. The sample was also linked to a second study, of human thymus T cells. Turning to that study: Gene usage for V and J segments appeared biased in thymic and blood repertoires.

Sequencing was done on a sample of thymocytes. The J gene is TRBJ2-7, the V gene TRBV7-9; TRBD1 aligns across 7 bases. This TCR derives from a girl less than two years old with a congenital heart defect. CDR3 in DNA: TGTGCCAGCAGCTTAGGGACAGGCTACGAGCAGTACTTC. This codes for CASSLGTGYEQYF. Combining the CDR3 with reference TRBV7-9 and TRBJ2-7 gives the whole variable domain DTGVSQNPRHKITKRGQNVTFRCDPISEHNRLYWYRQTLGQGPEFLTYFQNEAQLEKSRLLSDRFSAERPKGSFSTLEIQRTEQGDSAMYLCASSLGTGYEQYFGPGTRLTVT.